The 11 T cell receptor beta chains below come from one sample, sequenced in a study of blood T cell repertoires in COVID-19. Repertoires were generated with immunoSEQ multiplex PCR, while TCRdb's copy carries only in-frame clones and drops some. The sample carries about 150,000 clones, roughly 82% recorded once. Sequenced sample: peripheral blood. The receptors derive from a woman in her 50s with acute or convalescent COVID-19.

The chain combines TRBV6-6 with TRBJ1-4, with D hard to call. The V gene lost 2 bases and the J gene lost 4 bases, with 14 bases spanning the gap. The CDR3 covers 16 residues. Germline V lookup: CDR1 MNHNY, CDR2 SVGAGI (reference sequence). The CDR3 bases are TGTGCCAGCAGTTACAAGGCACAGAAAAATAATGAAAAACTGTTTTTT. Residues: CASSYKAQKNNEKLFF.

This clone is a singleton in its sample. This chain uses TRBV14 with TRBJ2-1; 9 bases align to TRBD2. Per the germline V gene, CDR1 is SGHDN and CDR2 is FVKESK. The length of the CDR3 is 15 residues. J gave up 8 bases and V 5 bases, and 10 bases lay outside the gene matches. DNA for the CDR3: TGTGCCAGCAGCTCAAGCGGGGGGTATGGGGATGAGCAGTTCTTC. Protein sequence: CASSSSGGYGDEQFF.

This chain joins TRBV28 and TRBJ1-1; unclear D gene. The CDR3 runs to 13 residues. The germline CDR1 and CDR2 sequences are MDHEN and SYDVKM. Trimming cost V 0 bases and J 7 bases, with 9 bases left between them. The CDR3 region is CASSLWGRGEAFF. CDR3 bases: TGTGCCAGCAGTTTATGGGGCCGGGGTGAAGCTTTCTTT. Looking up the rest from reference TRBV28 and TRBJ1-1 gives the full variable domain: DVKVTQSSRYLVKRTGEKVFLECVQDMDHENMFWYRQDPGLGLRLIYFSYDVKMKEKGDIPEGYSVSREKKERFSLILESASTNQTSMYLCASSLWGRGEAFFGQGTRLTVV.

The chain carries TRBV5-6 and TRBJ1-1; 8 bases are shared with TRBD1. Unmatched junction bases numbered 11, after V lost 4 bases and J lost 6 bases. Germline V CDR1 and CDR2: SGHDT, YYEEEE. This CDR3 has 15 residues. CDR3 loop: CASSANSRGLSEAFF. CDR3 DNA sequence: TGTGCCAGCAGCGCGAACTCCAGGGGGCTCTCTGAAGCTTTCTTT.

This clone showed up just once. The chain has TRBV7-2 and TRBJ1-5; possible D gene TRBD1, 5 bases. V lost 5 bases, J lost 7 bases, and 15 bases lay in between. CDR3 length equals 14 residues. From germline, CDR1 is SGHTA and CDR2 FQGNSA. The CDR3 DNA reads as TGTGCCAGCAGCCGGACCCTCCGGGGGCAGCCCCAGCATTTT. This codes for CASSRTLRGQPQHF.

This clone was counted only a few times. Sequence at one end of the junction differs from germline and may be a read error. V usage is TRBV7-6 and J usage is TRBJ2-7; 9 bases are shared with TRBD1. Looked up from germline, CDR1 is SGHVS and CDR2 is FNYEAQ. The CDR3 has 19 residues. The CDR3 DNA is TGTGCCAGCAGCTTAGCGGGGACCGGGACAGGGTGGAGCTCCGACGAGCAGTACTTC. The encoded protein is CASSLAGTGTGWSSDEQYF.

The V gene is TRBV7-2, the J gene TRBJ2-3; 12 bases match TRBD2. This CDR3 has 17 amino acids. The trim removed 6 bases at V and 4 bases at J, leaving 11 bases unmatched. Germline CDR1 and CDR2: SGHTA and FQGNSA. This CDR3 is CASRLTYRTSGADTQYF. In DNA, the CDR3 is TGTGCCAGCAGATTAACCTACCGGACTAGCGGGGCAGATACGCAGTATTTT. The full variable domain, with the rest looked up from reference TRBV7-2 and TRBJ2-3, is GAGVSQSPSNKVTEKGKDVELRCDPISGHTALYWYRQSLGQGLEFLIYFQGNSAPDKSGLPSDRFSAERTGGSVSTLTIQRTQQEDSAVYLCASRLTYRTSGADTQYFGPGTRLTVL.

The CDR3 reads CASSPRTGGTNEKLFF. The DNA of the CDR3 is TGTGCCAGCAGCCCAAGGACAGGGGGGACTAATGAAAAACTGTTTTTT. The V gene is TRBV14, the J gene TRBJ1-4, with 10 positions matching TRBD1. Germline CDR1 and CDR2: SGHDN and FVKESK. With 4 bases clipped from V and 2 bases from J, the junction kept 4 bases outside the gene matches. CDR3 size: 16 residues.

This sequence joins TRBV5-1 and TRBJ2-5, with TRBD1 matching 9 bases. From germline, CDR1 is SGHRS and CDR2 YFSETQ. CDR3 size: 16 residues. With 4 bases clipped from V and 2 bases from J, the junction kept 9 bases outside the gene matches. The CDR3 reads CASSRIPDRGQETQYF. The DNA for the CDR3 is TGCGCCAGCAGCCGAATACCGGACAGGGGACAAGAGACCCAGTACTTC.

This clone has only one observation. The genes are TRBV7-3 and TRBJ2-1, with 11 bases identical to TRBD2. Germline V gene sequence: CDR1 SGHTA, CDR2 FQGTGA. V was clipped by 3 bases and J by 6 bases; unmatched bases: 4. This CDR3 region has 15 residues. CDR3 amino acids: CASSLGLAEFNEQFF. The DNA for the CDR3 is TGTGCCAGCAGCTTGGGACTAGCGGAGTTCAATGAGCAGTTCTTC.

V usage is TRBV5-8 and J usage is TRBJ2-2, with 7 nucleotides matching TRBD1. The CDR3 extends over 17 amino acids. CDR1 and CDR2 (germline): SGHTS, YDEGEE. Trimming cost V 2 bases and J 4 bases; bases outside gene matches: 11. This CDR3 is CASSFVSGTVSTGELFF. The DNA for the CDR3 is TGTGCCAGCAGCTTTGTTTCCGGGACAGTGAGCACCGGGGAGCTGTTTTTT.